Presented here are 22 T cell receptor beta chains from one specimen sequenced in a study of shared clonotypes between healthy human individuals. Measured with immunoSEQ multiplex PCR; TCRdb has only the in-frame clones, and not every one. The top ten hold 0.36% of the sample, which has 2,500,000 or so clones, roughly 93% seen once. What was sequenced was naive CD4+ T cells from PBMCs. Subset indicated: CD45RA+ positively selected. These receptors all come from a man younger than 35 in good health. Some clones in this sample may be carry-over from other donors' samples.

The chain has TRBV23-1 and TRBJ1-2, with D possibly being TRBD1 (6 bases). TRBV23-1 is an open reading frame whose function is uncertain. The CDR3 sequence is 16 residues long. The V end lost 3 bases, the J end lost 7 bases, and 21 bases lay between the germline ends. The CDR3 DNA reads TGCGCCAGCAGTCACCAGCCCCAGGGGCCTTATCGTGGCTACACCTTC. It yields the protein CASSHQPQGPYRGYTF.

CDR3 bases: TGCAGCGTTGAAGGGCGTGGCAGGGCCGAAGGAAAACTGTTTTTT. It yields the protein CSVEGRGRAEGKLFF. V usage is TRBV29-1 and J usage is TRBJ1-4, with D maybe TRBD1 (5 bases). With 1 base removed from V and 10 bases from J, the gap between germline ends came to 19 bases. CDR1 and CDR2 (germline): SQVTM, ANQGSEA. The CDR3 is 15 amino acids.

The chain uses TRBV20-1 and TRBJ2-1; 9 nucleotides line up with TRBD2. Germline CDR1 is DFQATT and CDR2 is SNEGSKA (reference sequence). The CDR3 is 11 amino acids. V was pared by 5 bases and J by 12 bases, with 5 bases of the junction left unmatched. The CDR3 DNA follows: TGCAGTGCTGGCAAGCGGGAGGTGCAGTTCTTC. Its translation: CSAGKREVQFF.

J is TRBJ2-7 and V is TRBV5-1, with D possibly matching TRBD2 (6 bases). CDR3 size: 15 residues. The V and J ends lost 1 base and 1 base respectively, with 12 bases between them. Germline V lookup: CDR1 SGHRS, CDR2 YFSETQ. The CDR3 DNA reads as TGCGCCAGCAGCTTGAGCGGGCCCCAATCCTACGAGCAGTACTTC. Translated: CASSLSGPQSYEQYF.

The chain couples TRBV9 to TRBJ2-7; 8 nucleotides match TRBD2. The ends lost 4 bases at V and 6 bases at J; junction bases unmatched: 15. The CDR3 extends over 16 amino acids. Germline V lookup: CDR1 SGDLS, CDR2 YYNGEE. The CDR3 nucleotides read TGTGCCAGCAGCCCCCAGGGTAGGACTAGCTTCATCGAGCAGTACTTC. This sequence encodes CASSPQGRTSFIEQYF.

This chain uses TRBV10-3 with TRBJ2-3; no definite D call. Germline V gene sequence: CDR1 ENHRY, CDR2 SYGVKD. V lost 4 bases and J lost 6, with 11 bases in between. The CDR3 covers 13 residues. This chain's CDR3 is CAISGLQGDTQYF. CDR3 coding DNA: TGTGCCATCAGTGGACTCCAAGGGGATACGCAGTATTTT.

The chain links TRBV19 to TRBJ2-7, with 8 bases identical to TRBD1. J lost 0 bases, V lost 5 bases, and 6 bases had no gene match. This CDR3 contains 15 residues. Germline V lookup: CDR1 LNHDA, CDR2 SQIVND (reference sequence). This CDR3 is CASSLAGGFSYEQYF. The CDR3 coding sequence is TGTGCCAGTAGTTTAGCAGGGGGCTTCTCCTACGAGCAGTACTTC.

The genes are TRBV27 and TRBJ1-5; 7 nucleotides match TRBD1. V lost 4 bases to trimming and J lost 5 bases; unmatched junction nucleotides: 5. The germline V gene has CDR1 MNHEY and CDR2 SMNVEV (reference sequence). The CDR3 has 14 residues. The CDR3 region has the DNA TGTGCCAGCAGTTCGACAGGGCCCCATCAGCCCCAGCATTTT. Translating it yields CASSSTGPHQPQHF.

This clone was counted between two and nine times. V is TRBV5-1 and J is TRBJ1-1; 7 positions agree with TRBD1. V lost 7 bases to trimming and J lost 4 bases; unmatched junction nucleotides: 16. CDR3 length: 16 amino acids. Germline values: CDR1 SGHRS, CDR2 YFSETQ. The CDR3 nucleotides read TGCGCCAGCCTTCCAGATCCCCGACAGGGAGTCACTGAAGCTTTCTTT. As protein: CASLPDPRQGVTEAFF. Full variable domain (missing parts from reference TRBV5-1 and TRBJ1-1): KAGVTQTPRYLIKTRGQQVTLSCSPISGHRSVSWYQQTPGQGLQFLFEYFSETQRNKGNFPGRFSGRQFSNSRSEMNVSTLELGDSALYLCASLPDPRQGVTEAFFGQGTRLTVV.

The chain recombines TRBV7-9 with TRBJ2-1, with D hard to call. Trimming stripped 1 base from V and 9 bases from J, with 10 bases between. CDR1 SEHNR and CDR2 FQNEAQ come from the germline V gene (reference sequence). This CDR3 contains 13 residues. CDR3 sequence reads: CASSLEKLGEQFF. As DNA, the CDR3 is TGTGCCAGCAGCTTAGAGAAGTTGGGTGAGCAGTTCTTC.

This sequence joins TRBV7-9 and TRBJ2-3, with TRBD2 identical over 8 bases. After removal of 5 bases from V and 3 bases from J, the junction contained 10 bases not matched to a gene. Germline V gives CDR1 SEHNR, CDR2 FQNEAQ (reference sequence). CDR3 size: 16 residues. CDR3 DNA: TGTGCCAGCAGCCGGAAGAGCGGGAGTCGGACAGATACGCAGTATTTT. Its protein product is CASSRKSGSRTDTQYF.

On this clone itself: Other nucleotide sequences from this sample produce the same CDR3. V usage is TRBV9 and J usage is TRBJ2-3, with unresolved D. The germline V gene encodes CDR1 SGDLS and CDR2 YYNGEE. V lost 0 bases and J 4 bases, leaving 3 bases between the germline ends. There are 12 residues in the CDR3. The CDR3 sequence is CASSVASDTQYF. Written as DNA, the CDR3 is TGTGCCAGCAGCGTAGCCTCAGATACGCAGTATTTT.

This chain connects TRBV5-4 to TRBJ2-5; tentatively, D is TRBD1 or TRBD2 (5 bases each). Germline assignment: CDR1 SGHNT and CDR2 YYREEE (reference sequence). Trimming removed 0 bases at V and 4 bases at J, with 10 bases between. This CDR3 is built from 14 residues. CDR3: CASSLETGGETQYF. In DNA form, the CDR3 reads TGTGCCAGCAGCTTGGAAACAGGAGGAGAGACCCAGTACTTC.

The gene calls are TRBV5-4 and TRBJ2-2; 8 bases are shared with TRBD1. V shed 4 bases, J shed 4 bases, and the junction held 9 bases outside the gene matches. The CDR3 totals 16 residues. Germline CDR1 SGHNT, CDR2 YYREEE (reference sequence). In DNA, the CDR3 is TGTGCCAGCAGCAGGGGACAGGAGGGGGCCACCGGGGAGCTGTTTTTT. It codes for CASSRGQEGATGELFF.

The chain carries TRBV2 and TRBJ2-7; tentative D call: TRBD2 (5 bases). This CDR3 is 16 amino acids long. Trimming stripped 2 bases from V and 2 bases from J, with 16 bases between. Germline V CDR1 and CDR2: SNHLY, FYNNEI. CDR3 DNA: TGTGCCAGCAGTGAATTGGTCGGAGAGGGAACCTACGAGCAGTACTTC. Its translation: CASSELVGEGTYEQYF. Combining the CDR3 with reference TRBV2 and TRBJ2-7 gives the whole variable domain EPEVTQTPSHQVTQMGQEVILRCVPISNHLYFYWYRQILGQKVEFLVSFYNNEISEKSEIFDDQFSVERPDGSNFTLKIRSTKLEDSAMYFCASSELVGEGTYEQYFGPGTRLTVT.

J is TRBJ1-5 and V is TRBV6-6; perhaps TRBD1 as D (6 bases). CDR1 MNHNY and CDR2 SVGAGI come from the germline V gene (reference sequence). The CDR3 is 14 residues long. V lost 6 bases, J lost 4 bases, and 13 bases lay in between. The CDR3 DNA follows: TGTGCCAGCAGCCTGGGACAAACTAATCAGCCCCAGCATTTT. The encoded protein is CASSLGQTNQPQHF.

The genes are TRBV11-2 and TRBJ2-1, with a possible D match to TRBD2 (6 bases). The CDR3 length is 16 residues. V gave up 3 bases and J gave up 8 bases, with 20 bases separating them. Germline V gene lookup returns CDR1 SGHAT and CDR2 FQNNGV. CDR3 residues: CASSLAAGTPEDEQFF. The CDR3 DNA is TGTGCCAGCAGCTTGGCTGCCGGGACTCCGGAGGATGAGCAGTTCTTC.

The J gene is TRBJ2-7, the V gene TRBV29-1, with TRBD1 identical over 9 bases. CDR3 length: 13 residues. V gave up 7 bases and J gave up 3 bases; unmatched junction bases: 7. Per the germline V gene, CDR1 is SQVTM and CDR2 is ANQGSEA. The CDR3 region has the DNA TGCAGCGGCGGACAGGGGCGCTTCTACGAGCAGTACTTC. This codes for CSGGQGRFYEQYF.

The V and J genes are TRBV5-8 and TRBJ2-5; D uncertain. Trimming stripped 0 bases from V and 1 base from J, with 13 bases between. The CDR3 contains 16 residues. Germline lookup yields CDR1 SGHTS and CDR2 YDEGEE. The CDR3 region is CASSLGRTASQETQYF. CDR3 in DNA: TGTGCCAGCAGCTTGGGGAGAACAGCGTCCCAAGAGACCCAGTACTTC.

For this clone: Other DNA sequences in the same sample also yield this CDR3. V is TRBV5-1 and J is TRBJ2-3; the match to TRBD2 covers 15 bases. Per the germline V gene, CDR1 is SGHRS and CDR2 is YFSETQ. The length of the CDR3 is 16 residues. After removal of 3 bases from V and 4 bases from J, the junction contained 3 bases not matched to a gene. Written as DNA, the CDR3 is TGCGCCAGCAGCTCCGGACTAGCGGGAGGGCCAGATACGCAGTATTTT. It translates to CASSSGLAGGPDTQYF.

A remark on this clone: This specimen includes other DNA sequences encoding the same CDR3. The chain carries TRBV5-4 and TRBJ1-5; D gene ambiguous. Germline CDR1 reads SGHNT; CDR2 reads YYREEE (reference sequence). The ends were cut back, 0 bases at V and 4 bases at J, with 5 bases in the middle. The CDR3 is made up of 13 amino acids. CDR3 loop: CASSLVGNQPQHF. The CDR3 bases are TGTGCCAGCAGCTTGGTGGGAAATCAGCCCCAGCATTTT.

V and J are TRBV28 and TRBJ1-2, with 7 bases fitting TRBD1. Germline V gene sequence: CDR1 MDHEN, CDR2 SYDVKM. The CDR3 contains 16 residues. V lost 7 bases, J lost 1 base, and 12 bases stayed unmatched. DNA of the CDR3: TGTGCCAGCACCTCCTCCGGGACAGTAAATAACTATGGCTACACCTTC. Translated, it gives CASTSSGTVNNYGYTF.